The 17 T cell receptor beta chains below come from one sample, sequenced in a study of blood T cells in healthy people across ages. Next came a second PCR, run for 7 to 11 cycles, which used a sample-barcoded 5' primer along with a J-beta primer mix. One entry per CDR3 protein, called by TCRdb with MiXCR from the 5' RACE reads. The profile shows approximately 680,000 distinct CDR3 sequences, approximately 30% of them singletons. Sequencing was done on a sample of blood. These receptors originate from a woman of 80 years or more in good health.

This clonotype was recorded a few times. This rearrangement joins TRBV12-3 or TRBV12-4 to TRBJ1-1; D uncertain. CDR3 length: 15 residues. Deletions cut 3 bases from V and 1 base from J, with 12 bases between. CDR3 sequence: CASSFGGWGNTEAFF. The CDR3 nucleotides read TGTGCCAGCAGTTTCGGAGGGTGGGGGAACACTGAAGCTTTCTTT.

Ten or more counts support this clonotype. The chain recombines TRBV27 with TRBJ1-4; 11 bases map to TRBD1. V was pared by 4 bases and J by 1 base, with 2 bases of the junction left unmatched. The CDR3 runs to 16 residues. CDR1 is MNHEY and CDR2 is SMNVEV in the germline V gene (reference sequence). The CDR3 here is CASSSGTGGTNEKLFF. The CDR3 bases are TGTGCCAGCAGTTCGGGGACAGGGGGAACTAATGAAAAACTGTTTTTT.

A remark on this clonotype: A much more abundant neighbour one base away suggests this may be a read error. The chain has TRBV6-2 or TRBV6-3 and TRBJ1-2; possible D gene TRBD1, 5 bases. Germline values: CDR1 MNHEY, CDR2 SVGEGT. The CDR3 covers 15 residues. V lost 2 bases and J 8 bases, leaving 18 bases between the germline ends. The CDR3 spells CASSYQPRARRGYTF. DNA for the CDR3: TGTGCCAGCAGTTACCAGCCCAGGGCGAGGCGGGGCTACACCTTC.

This clonotype was recorded at least ten times. The CDR3 sequence: CASSLVGHSYNEQFF. DNA of the CDR3: TGCGCCAGCAGCCTTGTCGGCCACTCCTACAATGAGCAGTTCTTC. The V call is TRBV5-1, the J call TRBJ2-1; D is unclear. Per the germline V gene, CDR1 is SGHRS and CDR2 is YFSETQ. Trimming removed 4 bases at V and 0 bases at J, with 11 bases between. This CDR3 has 15 amino acids.

The V and J genes are TRBV20-1 and TRBJ2-7, with TRBD2 matching over 13 bases. The assigned J gene may be wrong: the sequence end matches TRBJ2-5 better. CDR1 is DFQATT, CDR2 SNEGSKA, per germline (reference sequence). CDR3 length: 14 amino acids. The CDR3 loop reads CSGLAGAPGETQYF. The CDR3 DNA reads TGCAGCGGACTAGCGGGAGCCCCGGGAGAGACCCAGTACTTC.

The V call is TRBV12-3 or TRBV12-4, the J call TRBJ1-2; no clear D. The V gene lost 1 base and the J gene lost 7 bases, with 4 bases spanning the gap. This CDR3 is built from 11 residues. The CDR3 nucleotides read TGTGCCAGCAGTTTAGTAGGTGGCTACACCTTC. As protein: CASSLVGGYTF.

This chain uses TRBV7-2 with TRBJ2-5, with 16 bases identical to TRBD2. The better agreement between TRBJ2-7 and the DNA end casts doubt on the J call. This CDR3 has 19 amino acids. Germline CDR1 is SGHTA and CDR2 is FQGNSA. The CDR3 sequence: CASSPVLPGLAGGPYEQYF. CDR3 nucleotides: TGTGCCAGCAGCCCGGTTCTACCGGGACTAGCGGGAGGGCCCTACGAGCAGTACTTC.

The chain links TRBV19 to TRBJ2-7; TRBD2 is a possible D gene (6 bases). This CDR3 is built from 14 residues. The germline V and J ends were trimmed by 3 bases and 7 bases, with 16 bases remaining between them. Germline CDR1 and CDR2: LNHDA and SQIVND (reference sequence). CDR3 loop: CASSIGGLRGEQYF. In DNA, the CDR3 is TGTGCCAGTAGTATTGGAGGGCTTCGGGGGGAGCAGTACTTC.

A remark on this clonotype: The junction differs from germline at one of its ends, possibly a read error. The chain links TRBV2 to TRBJ1-5, with D unclear. Germline CDR1 reads SNHLY; CDR2 reads FYNNEI. The CDR3 runs 15 residues. The CDR3, as DNA: TGTGCCAGCAGTCCCGACGGAAATAGCGATCAGCCCCAGCATTTT. This codes for CASSPDGNSDQPQHF.

At least ten counts were recorded for this clonotype. This rearrangement joins TRBV5-1 to TRBJ2-3; tentatively, D is TRBD2 (5 bases). Between the trimmed V and J ends, which lost 0 bases and 2 bases, there was a span of 10 bases. Germline V gene lookup returns CDR1 SGHRS and CDR2 YFSETQ. The CDR3 is 15 residues long. The CDR3 DNA reads as TGCGCCAGCAGCTTGGCGGGAACCTACACAGATACGCAGTATTTT. Translated, it gives CASSLAGTYTDTQYF.

The genes are TRBV5-1 and TRBJ2-7, with 11 nucleotides matching TRBD2. The CDR3 has 17 residues. Germline V gives CDR1 SGHRS, CDR2 YFSETQ. Trimming at V came to 0 bases and at J to 3 bases, leaving 8 bases not matched to a gene. This CDR3 is CASSLEGLAVVGYEQYF. The DNA for the CDR3 is TGCGCCAGCAGCTTGGAGGGACTAGCGGTCGTGGGCTACGAGCAGTACTTC.

The CDR3 DNA follows: TGCGCCAGCAGCTTGGAGGGCTGGGGGAACACTGAAGCTTTCTTT. Residues: CASSLEGWGNTEAFF. J is TRBJ1-1 and V is TRBV5-1; unclear D gene. Germline V gene lookup returns CDR1 SGHRS and CDR2 YFSETQ. The CDR3 is 15 residues long. V was trimmed by 0 bases and J by 1 base, leaving 10 bases between them. The whole variable domain, remainder taken from reference TRBV5-1 and TRBJ1-1, is KAGVTQTPRYLIKTRGQQVTLSCSPISGHRSVSWYQQTPGQGLQFLFEYFSETQRNKGNFPGRFSGRQFSNSRSEMNVSTLELGDSALYLCASSLEGWGNTEAFFGQGTRLTVV.

As concerns this clonotype: This may arise from a read error, as a much more abundant clone is one base away. The chain links TRBV6-5 to TRBJ1-2; no clear D. The CDR3 consists of 13 residues. The germline V gene encodes CDR1 MNHEY and CDR2 SVGAGI. The DNA for the CDR3 is TGTGCCGGCAGCCTACGGGAGGTTAATGGCTACACCTTC. Translating it yields CAGSLREVNGYTF.

Turning to this clonotype: A much larger clone sits a single nucleotide away, making a read error possible. The J gene is TRBJ2-7, the V gene TRBV20-1, with 9 positions matching TRBD2. CDR1 is DFQATT and CDR2 is SNEGSKA in the germline V gene (reference sequence). The junction had 11 bases not matched to a gene; V was cut back by 1 base and J by 7 bases. The CDR3 is made up of 15 amino acids. CDR3 nucleotides: TGCAGTGCTAGAGGCGCGGGGGGGCTGTACAATGAGCAGTACTTC. It codes for CSARGAGGLYNEQYF.

This clonotype came up many times. The chain is built from TRBV20-1 and TRBJ1-1; no reliable D call. This CDR3 spans 13 amino acids. V lost 3 bases and J 1 base, leaving 9 bases between the germline ends. Germline CDR1 DFQATT, CDR2 SNEGSKA (reference sequence). DNA for the CDR3: TGCAGTGCTAGTGTCCCACCGAACACTGAAGCTTTCTTT. Encoded protein: CSASVPPNTEAFF.

J is TRBJ2-7 and V is TRBV6-6; 7 bases are a match to TRBD2. The CDR3 is 15 amino acids. Trimming removed 5 bases from V and 3 bases from J; junction bases left unmatched: 10. Per the germline V gene, CDR1 is MNHNY and CDR2 is SVGAGI (reference sequence). The CDR3 region is CASSNPASGYYEQYF. The CDR3 DNA reads TGTGCCAGCAGTAACCCGGCTAGCGGCTACTACGAGCAGTACTTC.

As concerns this clonotype: Mismatch with germline at one junction end may stem from a read error. The genes are TRBV3-1 and TRBJ1-5; D might be TRBD1 (5 bases). This CDR3 has 14 amino acids. Germline V gene data show CDR1 as LGHDT and CDR2 as YNNKEL (reference sequence). This CDR3 is CPSSQGRQDQPQHF. DNA of the CDR3: TGTCCCAGCAGCCAGGGTCGGCAGGATCAGCCCCAGCATTTT.